This T cell receptor beta chain stems from a study of shared clonotypes between healthy human individuals. Overall study context: CD8 memory received one plate per donor, CD8 naive two, CD4 memory three and CD4 naive three.

This CDR3 has 18 residues. Germline CDR1 is KGHSH and CDR2 is LQKENI. V lost 6 bases and J 3 bases, leaving 26 bases between the germline ends. Using immunoSEQ multiplex PCR, the repertoire was profiled, and TCRdb retains in-frame clones only, with some absent. The sample yields 2 million to 3 million clones, roughly 93% seen once. Specimen: naive CD4+ T cells from PBMCs. The subset: CD45RA+ positively selected. V is TRBV18 and J is TRBJ1-2; tentatively, D is TRBD1 (6 bases). The TCR was taken from a man younger than 30 in good health. Some clones in this sample may be carry-over from other donors' samples. Here the CDR3 reads CASSLTTIAGQRDYGYTF. The CDR3 DNA follows: TGTGCCAGCTCCCTAACCACTATTGCCGGACAGAGGGACTATGGCTACACCTTC.